A selection of T cell receptor beta chains follows, all from one sample in a study of cytomegalovirus exposure and HLA in healthy donors. Data came from immunoSEQ multiplex PCR; TCRdb stores just in-frame clones and leaves some out. The sample contains about 140,000 clones, over 60% of which appear only once. The sequencing sample was made of PBMCs. The receptors originated from a woman in her fifties or sixties in good health and CMV-seronegative. The CDR3 runs from the conserved cysteine through the conserved F or W. The D gene is left open where the match is weak. Where a row states a size, it is once, few, many or the class of an expanded clone; other rows omit it.

V gene	D gene	clone size	J gene	CDR3 DNA	CDR3 protein
TRBV28	NA	NA	TRBJ1-2	TGTGCCAGCAGTTTACAGGGGCTCTATGGCTACACCTTC	CASSLQGLYGYTF
TRBV6-5	NA	NA	TRBJ1-1	TGTGCCAGCGCACGGGGCAGCCCACAGGGTGAAGCTTTCTTT	CASARGSPQGEAFF
TRBV10-3	TRBD1	NA	TRBJ1-3	TGTGCCGCCGAGGACAGGGAAAGTGGAAACACCATATATTTT	CAAEDRESGNTIYF
TRBV5-4	NA	NA	TRBJ1-3	TGTGCCAGCAGCTTGGACAGGGCTGGAAACACCATATATTTT	CASSLDRAGNTIYF
TRBV2	NA	NA	TRBJ1-2	TGTGCCAGCAGTGAATGGGTGGAAGGATCAGGCTATGGCTACACCTTC	CASSEWVEGSGYGYTF
TRBV5-1	NA	NA	TRBJ2-1	TGCGCCAGCAGCTTGAGGGGTTCTAACAATGAGCAGTTCTTC	CASSLRGSNNEQFF
TRBV6-5	TRBD2	NA	TRBJ2-7	TGTGCCAGCACCACATTCGGGGGAGGGGAGGGGGAGCAGTACTTC	CASTTFGGGEGEQYF
TRBV5-4	NA	NA	TRBJ1-1	TGTGCCAGCAGCTTGGTAGCCGGATCTGAAGCTTTCTTT	CASSLVAGSEAFF
TRBV7-2	NA	NA	TRBJ2-5	TGTGCCAGCAGAGATCCCGGAGGGGTTTCGGAGACCCAGTACTTC	CASRDPGGVSETQYF
TRBV2	NA	once	TRBJ1-3	TGTGCCAGCAGTGAATCCAGGGATGGAAACACCATATATTTT	CASSESRDGNTIYF
TRBV12-5	NA	NA	TRBJ2-7	TGTGCTAGTGGTTTGTCTATGGACGAGCAGTACTTC	CASGLSMDEQYF
TRBV18	NA	once	TRBJ2-7	TGTGCCAGCTCACCACAGGCAGGGAATTCGTACGAGCAGTACTTC	CASSPQAGNSYEQYF
TRBV5-1	TRBD1	NA	TRBJ1-2	TGCGCCAGCAGTTGGGACAGGGATCGTGGCTACACCTTC	CASSWDRDRGYTF
TRBV7-2	TRBD2	NA	TRBJ2-1	TGTGCCGGTGGGCGGGGGGCTCTCCCTGAGCAGTTCTTC	CAGGRGALPEQFF
TRBV6-5	TRBD1	NA	TRBJ2-7	TGTGCCAGCAGTGACACGGGACAGGGTTACGAGCAGTACTTC	CASSDTGQGYEQYF
TRBV19	NA	NA	TRBJ1-1	TGTGCCAGTAGTCCTCTGCAGGAGGATGAAGCTTTCTTT	CASSPLQEDEAFF
TRBV5-1	NA	once	TRBJ2-1	TGCGCCAGCAGCCAGTTAACAGGGCGAAACAATGAGCAGTTCTTC	CASSQLTGRNNEQFF
TRBV7-2	NA	once	TRBJ2-1	TGTGCCAGCAGCTTAGTAAAGGGGAATGAGCAGTTCTTC	CASSLVKGNEQFF
TRBV6-1	TRBD1	NA	TRBJ1-4	TGTGCCAGCAGCCAGGACAGGGCGGTTGAAAAACTGTTTTTT	CASSQDRAVEKLFF
TRBV29-1	NA	NA	TRBJ2-5	TGCAGCGTTGATGTAGGAGCACAGACCCAGTACTTC	CSVDVGAQTQYF
TRBV7-2	TRBD2	NA	TRBJ2-3	TGTGCCAGCAGCTTACTCGCTAGCGGGGTAGCAGATACGCAGTATTTT	CASSLLASGVADTQYF
TRBV6-5	NA	NA	TRBJ2-1	TGTGCCAGCAGGGCTAGCACCGATGAGCAGTTCTTC	CASRASTDEQFF
TRBV30	NA	NA	TRBJ2-2	TGTGCCTGGAGTGTTGGACTGCCGGCCACCGGGGAGCTGTTTTTT	CAWSVGLPATGELFF
TRBV7-8	NA	few	TRBJ1-3	TGTGCCAGCAACCCAGGCTCTGGAAACACCATATATTTT	CASNPGSGNTIYF
TRBV19	NA	NA	TRBJ2-1	TGTGCCAGTAGTTGGGACACCGAGCAGTTCTTC	CASSWDTEQFF
TRBV4-3	NA	NA	TRBJ2-2	TGCGCCAGCAGCCTCAACGCGGGAAGAGGAAACACCGGGAAGCTGTTTTTT	CASSLNAGRGNTGKLFF
TRBV5-3	TRBD1	NA	TRBJ1-5	TGTGCCAGAAGCCACGAAACCAGGGGGCGCGGCAATCAGCCCCAGCATTTT	CARSHETRGRGNQPQHF
TRBV18	NA	NA	TRBJ2-5	TGTGCCAGCTCACCAGGCGGGGAGACCCAGTACTTC	CASSPGGETQYF
TRBV6-4	NA	few	TRBJ1-1	TGTGCCAGCAGTGAGGGGGGGAACACTGAAGCTTTCTTT	CASSEGGNTEAFF
TRBV4-3	TRBD2	NA	TRBJ2-5	TGCGCCAGCAGCCAAGGGTTTAGCGGGCCACAAGAGACCCAGTACTTC	CASSQGFSGPQETQYF
TRBV27	TRBD1	NA	TRBJ2-1	TGTGCCAGCAGTCCATCCGCCTGGGGACAGAGCTCCTACAATGAGCAGTTCTTC	CASSPSAWGQSSYNEQFF
TRBV4-1	TRBD2	NA	TRBJ2-5	TGCGCCAGCAGCCGCGATGGGGGGGAAGGAGAGACCCAGTACTTC	CASSRDGGEGETQYF
TRBV2	TRBD1	NA	TRBJ1-3	TGTGCCAGCAGTGAAGCGAGCGCAGGGGGTGACACCATATATTTT	CASSEASAGGDTIYF
TRBV18	NA	NA	TRBJ1-3	TGTGCCAGCTCCCACCAAGCGGAAAACACCATATATTTT	CASSHQAENTIYF
TRBV4-3	TRBD1	NA	TRBJ1-3	TGCGCCAGCAGCCAAAACAGGGGATTAGGTACTGGAAACACCATATATTTT	CASSQNRGLGTGNTIYF
TRBV18	TRBD1	NA	TRBJ1-3	TGTGCCAGCTCACTCGGACAGGGGACAGGAAACACCATATATTTT	CASSLGQGTGNTIYF
TRBV15	NA	NA	TRBJ1-5	TGTGCCACCAGCCCACAACGTGACAATCAGCCCCAGCATTTT	CATSPQRDNQPQHF
TRBV28	NA	once	TRBJ1-1	TGTGCCAGCAGCCTATCCCGGAACACTGAAGCTTTCTTT	CASSLSRNTEAFF
TRBV10-3	NA	NA	TRBJ1-1	TGTGCCATCAGCTACGGACAGATAAACACTGAAGCTTTCTTT	CAISYGQINTEAFF
TRBV27	NA	NA	TRBJ1-3	TGTGCCAGCGGGCGGGGGGCTGGAAACACCATATATTTT	CASGRGAGNTIYF
TRBV7-2	NA	NA	TRBJ2-7	TGTGCCAGCAGCCCCTCGGGGGACCCCTACGAGCAGTACTTC	CASSPSGDPYEQYF
TRBV30	NA	NA	TRBJ2-3	TGTGCCTGGAGTGGAGGGCCAAGCACAGATACGCAGTATTTT	CAWSGGPSTDTQYF
TRBV10-3	NA	NA	TRBJ2-1	TGTGCCATCAGTGATAGAGCTTACAATGAGCAGTTCTTC	CAISDRAYNEQFF
TRBV4-1	NA	once	TRBJ1-5	TGCGCCAGCAGCCAAGAACATAGCGTACCAGCAAATCAGCCCCAGCATTTT	CASSQEHSVPANQPQHF
TRBV7-3	TRBD2	NA	TRBJ2-1	TGTGCCAGCAGCTCTGGGGTAGCGGGGGCTCCAGGGGAGCAGTTCTTC	CASSSGVAGAPGEQFF
TRBV6-5	TRBD1	NA	TRBJ1-6	TGTGCCAGCAGAGCGACAGGGATAGGATCACCCCTCCACTTT	CASRATGIGSPLHF
TRBV10-3	TRBD2	NA	TRBJ2-7	TGTGCCATCAGTGACCCCGGGGGGATCAGCTCCTACGAGCAGTACTTC	CAISDPGGISSYEQYF
TRBV29-1	TRBD1	NA	TRBJ2-1	TGCAGCGTTGAGGGGACAGGCCCCTACAATGAGCAGTTCTTC	CSVEGTGPYNEQFF
TRBV7-2	TRBD2	few	TRBJ2-5	TGTGCCAGCAGCCAACTAGCGGGGGGCCGGGAGACCCAGTACTTC	CASSQLAGGRETQYF
TRBV9	TRBD2	NA	TRBJ2-1	TGTGCCAGCAGCGTAGTCGGTAGCGGGGGGACTTACAATGAGCAGTTCTTC	CASSVVGSGGTYNEQFF
TRBV2	TRBD1	NA	TRBJ1-6	TGTGCCAGCAGAAGGGGGCGACAGCACAATTCACCCCTCCACTTT	CASRRGRQHNSPLHF
TRBV29-1	TRBD1	NA	TRBJ1-1	TGCAGCGTGACAGGGGGAATGAACACTGAAGCTTTCTTT	CSVTGGMNTEAFF
TRBV5-4	TRBD1	medium-sized	TRBJ2-7	TGTGCCAGCAGTCGGGGGACAGGTTCCTACGAGCAGTACTTC	CASSRGTGSYEQYF
TRBV27	NA	few	TRBJ2-1	TGTGCCAGCAGCCGTTGGTCAATAGTGCCGCAGTTCTTC	CASSRWSIVPQFF
TRBV5-1	NA	once	TRBJ1-3	TGCGCCAGCAGCTTGGGTTCACCGGGACTGGACTCTGGAAACACCATATATTTT	CASSLGSPGLDSGNTIYF
TRBV29-1	NA	NA	TRBJ1-2	TGCAGCGTCAGGGACGTGCGGGAGGGCACCTTC	CSVRDVREGTF
TRBV28	TRBD2	NA	TRBJ2-2	TGTGCCAGCAGCACCACTGGCCGGGGGGGCACCGGGGAGCTGTTTTTT	CASSTTGRGGTGELFF